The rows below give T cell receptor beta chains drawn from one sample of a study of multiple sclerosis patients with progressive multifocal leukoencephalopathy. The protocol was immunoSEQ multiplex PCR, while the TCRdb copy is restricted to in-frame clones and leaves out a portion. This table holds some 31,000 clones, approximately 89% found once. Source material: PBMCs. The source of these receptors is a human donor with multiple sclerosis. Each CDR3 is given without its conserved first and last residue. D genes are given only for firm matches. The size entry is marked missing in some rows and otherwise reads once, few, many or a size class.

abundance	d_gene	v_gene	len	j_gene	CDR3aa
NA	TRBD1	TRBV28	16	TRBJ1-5	ASSPYHQGARSNQPQH
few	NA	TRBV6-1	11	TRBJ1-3	ASSGTAGNTIY
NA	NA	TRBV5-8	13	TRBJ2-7	ASSAGGALIYEQY
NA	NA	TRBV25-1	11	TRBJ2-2	ASRARNTGELF
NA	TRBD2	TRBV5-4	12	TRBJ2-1	ASSSSGNYNEQF
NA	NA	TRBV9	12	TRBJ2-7	ASSVTGSSYEQY
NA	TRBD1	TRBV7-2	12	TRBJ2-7	ASSLGQGAGEQY
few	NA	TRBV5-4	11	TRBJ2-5	ASSLGWGETQY
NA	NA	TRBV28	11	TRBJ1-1	ASSPRTPPEAF
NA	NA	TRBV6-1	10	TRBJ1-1	ASSEWLTEAF
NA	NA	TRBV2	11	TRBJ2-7	ASNDVSSYEQY
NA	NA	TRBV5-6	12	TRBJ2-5	ASSRIMSLEAQY
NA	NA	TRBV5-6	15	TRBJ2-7	ASSLAIRKRGSYEQY
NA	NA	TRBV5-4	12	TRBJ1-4	ASRHTGDNEKLF
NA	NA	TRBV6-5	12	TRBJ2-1	ASTERGSYNEQF
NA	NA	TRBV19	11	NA	ASSITPLGEQY
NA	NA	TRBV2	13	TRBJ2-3	ASSEIRGTTDTQY
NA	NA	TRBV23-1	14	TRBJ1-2	ASSQRDRECLSGYT
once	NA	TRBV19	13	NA	ASSTPGHPVYEQY
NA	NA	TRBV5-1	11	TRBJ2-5	ASRGQIGETQY
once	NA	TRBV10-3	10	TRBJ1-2	AISDEAYGYT
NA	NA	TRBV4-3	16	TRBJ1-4	ASSRYTGSSQINEKLF
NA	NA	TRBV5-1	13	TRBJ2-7	ASSFSPVSSYEQY
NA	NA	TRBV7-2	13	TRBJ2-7	ASSLFGGASYEQY
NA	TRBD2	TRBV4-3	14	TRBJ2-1	ASSTRGLAEYNEQF
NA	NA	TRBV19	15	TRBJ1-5	ASSIGAGVGSDQPQH
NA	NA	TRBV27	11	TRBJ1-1	ASRRNVNTEAF
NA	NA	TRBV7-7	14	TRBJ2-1	ASSPAGPSSYNEQF
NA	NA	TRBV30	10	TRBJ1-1	AWRQSNTEAF
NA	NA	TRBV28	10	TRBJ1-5	ASSLLRQPQH
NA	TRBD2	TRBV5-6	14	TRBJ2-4	ASSLFLAVAKNIQY
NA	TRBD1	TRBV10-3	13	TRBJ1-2	AISEYGGTDYGYT